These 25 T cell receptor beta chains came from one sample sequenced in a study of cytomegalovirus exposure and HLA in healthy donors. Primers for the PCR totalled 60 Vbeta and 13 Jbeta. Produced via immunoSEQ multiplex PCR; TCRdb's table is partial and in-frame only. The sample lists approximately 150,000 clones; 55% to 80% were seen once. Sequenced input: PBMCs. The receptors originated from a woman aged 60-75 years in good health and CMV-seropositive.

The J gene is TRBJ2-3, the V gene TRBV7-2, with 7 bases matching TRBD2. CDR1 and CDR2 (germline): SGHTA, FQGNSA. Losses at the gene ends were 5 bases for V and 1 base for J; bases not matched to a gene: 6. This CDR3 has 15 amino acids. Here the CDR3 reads CASSRGGGGTDTQYF. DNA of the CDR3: TGTGCCAGCAGCCGCGGGGGAGGCGGCACAGATACGCAGTATTTT.

The CDR3 DNA sequence: TGCGCCAGCAGCTTGGTGGGGGGACTTAACTCTGGAAACACCATATATTTT. This codes for CASSLVGGLNSGNTIYF. The chain joins TRBV5-1 to TRBJ1-3; weak D call: TRBD1 (5 bases). The length of the CDR3 is 17 residues. V lost 0 bases, J lost 0 bases, and 13 bases lay in between. Germline values: CDR1 SGHRS, CDR2 YFSETQ.

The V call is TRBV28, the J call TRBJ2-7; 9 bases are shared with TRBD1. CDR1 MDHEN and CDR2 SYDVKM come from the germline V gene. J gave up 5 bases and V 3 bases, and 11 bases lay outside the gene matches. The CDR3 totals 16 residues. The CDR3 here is CASSLASGQGRNEQYF. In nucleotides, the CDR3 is TGTGCCAGCAGTTTGGCCTCGGGACAGGGTCGAAACGAGCAGTACTTC.

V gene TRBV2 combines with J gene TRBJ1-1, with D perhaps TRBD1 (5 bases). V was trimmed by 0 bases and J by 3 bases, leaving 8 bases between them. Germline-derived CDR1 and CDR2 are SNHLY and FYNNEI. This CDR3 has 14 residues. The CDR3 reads CASSEAPRDTEAFF. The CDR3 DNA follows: TGTGCCAGCAGTGAAGCGCCCAGGGACACTGAAGCTTTCTTT.

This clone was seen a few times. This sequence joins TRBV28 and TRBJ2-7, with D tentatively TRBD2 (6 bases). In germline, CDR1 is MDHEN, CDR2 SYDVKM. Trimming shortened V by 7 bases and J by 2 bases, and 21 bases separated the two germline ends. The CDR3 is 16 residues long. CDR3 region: CASIGGSNLAPYEQYF. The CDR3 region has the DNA TGTGCCAGCATTGGGGGGTCGAACCTCGCCCCCTACGAGCAGTACTTC.

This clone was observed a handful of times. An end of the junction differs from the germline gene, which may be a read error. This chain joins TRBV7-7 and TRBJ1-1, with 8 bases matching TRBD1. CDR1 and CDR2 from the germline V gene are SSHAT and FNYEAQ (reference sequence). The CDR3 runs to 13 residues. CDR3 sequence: CASSLDRGTEAFF. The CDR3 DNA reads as TGTGCTAGCAGCTTAGACAGGGGAACTGAAGCTTTCTTT.

The CDR3 region is CASSIQGAMNTEAFF. CDR3 DNA sequence: TGTGCCAGTAGTATACAGGGGGCTATGAACACTGAAGCTTTCTTT. The chain uses TRBV19 and TRBJ1-1, with 8 bases lining up with TRBD1. The CDR3 spans 15 residues. Germline V CDR1 and CDR2: LNHDA, SQIVND (reference sequence). The V gene end was trimmed by 2 bases and the J gene end by 0 bases; junction bases not matched to a gene: 2.

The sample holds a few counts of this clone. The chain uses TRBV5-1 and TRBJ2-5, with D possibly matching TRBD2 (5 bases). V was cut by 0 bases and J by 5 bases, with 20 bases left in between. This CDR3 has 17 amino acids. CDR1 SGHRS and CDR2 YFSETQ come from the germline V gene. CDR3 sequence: CASSLGGLASVGETQYF. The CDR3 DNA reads TGCGCCAGCAGCTTGGGAGGGCTAGCATCAGTAGGGGAGACCCAGTACTTC.

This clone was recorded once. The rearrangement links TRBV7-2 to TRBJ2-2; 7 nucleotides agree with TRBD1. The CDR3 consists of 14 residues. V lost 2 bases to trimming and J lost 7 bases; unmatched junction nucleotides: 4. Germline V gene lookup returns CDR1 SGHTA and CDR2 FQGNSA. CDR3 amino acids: CASSLTGVNGELFF. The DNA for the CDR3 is TGTGCCAGCAGCTTAACAGGGGTGAACGGGGAGCTGTTTTTT.

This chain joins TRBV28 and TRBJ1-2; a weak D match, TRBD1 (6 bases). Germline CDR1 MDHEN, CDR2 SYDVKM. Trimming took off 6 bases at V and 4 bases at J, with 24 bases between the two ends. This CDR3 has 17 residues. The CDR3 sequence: CASSSGSGTGPFYGYTF. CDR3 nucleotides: TGTGCCAGCAGCTCCGGATCTGGAACAGGGCCTTTCTATGGCTACACCTTC.

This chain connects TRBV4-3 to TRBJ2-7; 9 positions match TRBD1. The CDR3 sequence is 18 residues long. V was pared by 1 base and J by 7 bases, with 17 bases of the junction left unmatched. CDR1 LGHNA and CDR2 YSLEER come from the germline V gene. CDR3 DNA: TGCGCCAGCAGCCAAGTCCGGGACAGGGCCCTTTTAGTGGGGGAGCAGTACTTC. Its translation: CASSQVRDRALLVGEQYF.

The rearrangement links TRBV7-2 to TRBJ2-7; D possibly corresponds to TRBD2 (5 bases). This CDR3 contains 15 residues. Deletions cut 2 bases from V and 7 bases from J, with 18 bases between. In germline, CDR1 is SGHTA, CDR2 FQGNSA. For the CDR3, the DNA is TGTGCCAGCAGCTTATTAGGGCCGAGGACGGGAGAGCAGTACTTC. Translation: CASSLLGPRTGEQYF.

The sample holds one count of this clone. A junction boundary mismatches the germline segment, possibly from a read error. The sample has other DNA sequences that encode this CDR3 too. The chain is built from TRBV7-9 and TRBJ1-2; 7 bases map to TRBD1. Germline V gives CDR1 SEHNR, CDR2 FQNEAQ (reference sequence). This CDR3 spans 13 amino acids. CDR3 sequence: CASSLAGGYGYTF. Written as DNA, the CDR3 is TGCGCCAGCAGCTTAGCAGGGGGCTATGGCTACACCTTC.

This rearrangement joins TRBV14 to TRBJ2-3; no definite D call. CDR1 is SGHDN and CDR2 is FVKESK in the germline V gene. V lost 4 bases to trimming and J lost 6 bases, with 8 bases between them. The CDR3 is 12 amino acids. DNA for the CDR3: TGTGCCAGCAGCCCCGTTCGGGATACGCAGTATTTT. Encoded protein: CASSPVRDTQYF.

CDR3 region: CASSKNGNDGSGVAGVIQCEQYF. DNA for the CDR3: TGTGCCAGCAGCAAAAATGGCAACGATGGGTCGGGGGTAGCGGGAGTGATTCAGTGCGAGCAGTACTTC. The chain recombines TRBV21-1 with TRBJ2-7; the D segment call TRBD2 is taken from the table without a DNA check. TRBV21-1 is an annotated pseudogene. This CDR3 has 23 amino acids.

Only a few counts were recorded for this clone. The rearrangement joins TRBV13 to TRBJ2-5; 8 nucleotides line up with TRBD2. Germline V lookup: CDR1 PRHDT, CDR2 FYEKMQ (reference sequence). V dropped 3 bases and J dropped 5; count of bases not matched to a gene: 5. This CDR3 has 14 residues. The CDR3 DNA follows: TGTGCCAGCAGCTTCCGGGGGGGCCGTGAGACCCAGTACTTC. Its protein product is CASSFRGGRETQYF.

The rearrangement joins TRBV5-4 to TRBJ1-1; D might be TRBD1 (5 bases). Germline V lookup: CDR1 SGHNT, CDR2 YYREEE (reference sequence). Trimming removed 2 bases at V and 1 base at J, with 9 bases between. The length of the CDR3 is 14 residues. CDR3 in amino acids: CASSFQGANTEAFF. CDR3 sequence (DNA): TGTGCCAGCAGCTTTCAGGGCGCGAACACTGAAGCTTTCTTT.

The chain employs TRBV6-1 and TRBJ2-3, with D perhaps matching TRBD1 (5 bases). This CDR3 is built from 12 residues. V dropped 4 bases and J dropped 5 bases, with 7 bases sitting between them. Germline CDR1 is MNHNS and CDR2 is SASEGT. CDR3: CASSAQGDTQYF. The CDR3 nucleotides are TGTGCCAGCAGTGCTCAGGGAGATACGCAGTATTTT.

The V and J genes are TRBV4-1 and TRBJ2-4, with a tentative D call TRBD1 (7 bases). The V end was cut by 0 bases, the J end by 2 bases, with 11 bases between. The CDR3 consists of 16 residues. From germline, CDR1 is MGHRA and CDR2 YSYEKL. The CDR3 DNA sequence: TGCGCCAGCAGCCAAGATCAGGGGGGCACCAAAAACATTCAGTACTTC. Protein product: CASSQDQGGTKNIQYF.

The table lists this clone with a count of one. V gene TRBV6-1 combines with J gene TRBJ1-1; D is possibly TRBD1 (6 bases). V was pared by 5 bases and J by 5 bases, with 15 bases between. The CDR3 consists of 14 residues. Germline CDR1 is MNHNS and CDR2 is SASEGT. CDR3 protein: CASSSQGPGTEAFF. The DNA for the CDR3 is TGTGCCAGCAGTTCACAGGGCCCCGGGACTGAAGCTTTCTTT.

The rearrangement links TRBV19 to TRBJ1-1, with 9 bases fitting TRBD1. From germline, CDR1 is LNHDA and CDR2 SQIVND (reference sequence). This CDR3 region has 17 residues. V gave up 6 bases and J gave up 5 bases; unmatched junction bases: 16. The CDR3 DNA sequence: TGTGCCAGTAGGTCCTCCGGGACAGGGAATGGAGAGACTGAAGCTTTCTTT. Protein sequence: CASRSSGTGNGETEAFF.

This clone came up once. CDR3 bases: TGTGCCAGCAGTACCAACAGGTATCATCAGCCCCAGCATTTT. It yields the protein CASSTNRYHQPQHF. J is TRBJ1-5 and V is TRBV28; weak D call: TRBD1 (5 bases). V was shortened by 5 bases and J by 5 bases, with 13 bases between the two germline ends. The CDR3 has 14 residues. Germline values: CDR1 MDHEN, CDR2 SYDVKM. The whole variable domain, filled in from reference TRBV28 and TRBJ1-5, reads DVKVTQSSRYLVKRTGEKVFLECVQDMDHENMFWYRQDPGLGLRLIYFSYDVKMKEKGDIPEGYSVSREKKERFSLILESASTNQTSMYLCASSTNRYHQPQHFGDGTRLSIL.

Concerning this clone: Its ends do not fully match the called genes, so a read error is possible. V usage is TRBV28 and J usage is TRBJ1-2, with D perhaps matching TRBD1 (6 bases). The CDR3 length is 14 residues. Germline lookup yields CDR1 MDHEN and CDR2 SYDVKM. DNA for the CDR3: TGTGCCAGTACAGGGAGAGTGTTTGTAGATGGCTACCCCTTC. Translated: CASTGRVFVDGYPF.

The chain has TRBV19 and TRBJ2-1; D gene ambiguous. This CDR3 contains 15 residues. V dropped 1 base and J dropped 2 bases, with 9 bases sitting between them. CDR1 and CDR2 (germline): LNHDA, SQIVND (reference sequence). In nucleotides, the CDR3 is TGTGCCAGTAGTATAGGCCCTGAGCCCTACAATGAGCAGTTCTTC. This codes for CASSIGPEPYNEQFF.

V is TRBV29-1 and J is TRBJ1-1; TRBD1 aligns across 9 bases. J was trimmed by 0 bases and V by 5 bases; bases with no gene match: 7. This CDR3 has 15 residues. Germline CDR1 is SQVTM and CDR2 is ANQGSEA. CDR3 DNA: TGCAGCGTTTCCCCTGGACAGGGGATGAACACTGAAGCTTTCTTT. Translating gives CSVSPGQGMNTEAFF.